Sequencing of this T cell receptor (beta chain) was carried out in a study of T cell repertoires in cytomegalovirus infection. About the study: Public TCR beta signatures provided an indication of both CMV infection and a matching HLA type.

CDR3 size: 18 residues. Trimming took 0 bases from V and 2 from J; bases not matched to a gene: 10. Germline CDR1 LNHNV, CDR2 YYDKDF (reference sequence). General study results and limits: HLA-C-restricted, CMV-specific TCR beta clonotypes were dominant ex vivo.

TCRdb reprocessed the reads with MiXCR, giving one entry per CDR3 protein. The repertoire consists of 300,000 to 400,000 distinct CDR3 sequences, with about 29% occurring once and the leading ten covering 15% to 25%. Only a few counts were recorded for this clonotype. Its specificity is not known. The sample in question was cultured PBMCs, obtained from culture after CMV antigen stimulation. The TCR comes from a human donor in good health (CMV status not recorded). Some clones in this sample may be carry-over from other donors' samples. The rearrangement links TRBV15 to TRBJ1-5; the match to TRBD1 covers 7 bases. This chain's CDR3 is CATSRENRWTGGNQPQHF. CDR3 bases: TGTGCCACCAGCAGAGAAAACCGTTGGACAGGAGGCAATCAGCCCCAGCATTTT.